These 30 T cell receptor beta chains came from one sample sequenced in a study of T cells in Graves' hyperthyroidism and ophthalmopathy. TCR beta CDR3 region amplification was performed from RNA transcripts. First-round RT-PCR with HTBI primers amplified the TCR CDR3 region. Each CDR3 protein is one row after TCRdb ran MiXCR on the multiplex PCR reads. The sample records 600,000 to 700,000 distinct CDR3 sequences, roughly 14% being singletons. Sequenced: blood. These receptors originate from a woman aged 40 to 50 with Graves' ophthalmopathy.

This clonotype showed up just a few times. V and J are TRBV7-8 and TRBJ2-4; 8 nucleotides align to TRBD2. Germline V gene lookup returns CDR1 SGHVS and CDR2 FQNEAQ. This CDR3 has 16 residues. V was clipped by 0 bases and J by 6 bases; unmatched bases: 7. The CDR3 here is CASSLALGGVGNIQYF. CDR3 nucleotides: TGTGCCAGCAGCTTAGCGCTCGGGGGGGTAGGAAACATTCAGTACTTC.

This clonotype was found many times. The chain uses TRBV28 and TRBJ1-2, with 10 nucleotides matching TRBD1. This CDR3 contains 16 residues. The trim removed 5 bases at V and 4 bases at J, leaving 10 bases unmatched. Germline loops: CDR1 MDHEN, CDR2 SYDVKM. CDR3 nucleotide sequence: TGTGCCAGCAGTCCCTTGGACAGGGGGGAAATCTATGGCTACACCTTC. Protein product: CASSPLDRGEIYGYTF.

This clonotype was found many times. The chain has TRBV6-1 and TRBJ1-2; no clear D. Germline V gene sequence: CDR1 MNHNS, CDR2 SASEGT. The V and J ends lost 6 bases and 8 bases respectively, with 16 bases between them. The CDR3 covers 13 residues. The chain's CDR3 is CASSPGRIEGYTF. The CDR3, as DNA: TGTGCCAGCAGCCCGGGTAGGATCGAGGGCTACACCTTC.

This clonotype was picked up many times. The chain joins TRBV2 to TRBJ1-1; 9 bases fit TRBD1. V lost 6 bases and J lost 1; bases outside the gene matches: 3. CDR3 size: 14 residues. Germline V gene sequence: CDR1 SNHLY, CDR2 FYNNEI. The CDR3 loop is CASRAGQGNTEAFF. The CDR3 region has the DNA TGTGCCAGCAGGGCGGGACAGGGGAACACTGAAGCTTTCTTT.

This clonotype was counted ten times or more. The J gene is TRBJ2-2, the V gene TRBV6-2 or TRBV6-3; 9 nucleotides agree with TRBD2. V gave up 3 bases and J gave up 7 bases; unmatched junction bases: 3. The CDR3 totals 14 residues. Germline V gene data show CDR1 as MNHEY and CDR2 as SVGEGT. CDR3 bases: TGTGCCAGCAGTTATAGCGGGAGTTACGGGGAGCTGTTTTTT. Translated: CASSYSGSYGELFF.

The sample holds many counts of this clonotype. This chain joins TRBV24-1 and TRBJ2-2, with 8 bases that match TRBD2. CDR3 length: 17 residues. With 3 bases clipped from V and 0 bases from J, the junction kept 5 bases outside the gene matches. Germline lookup yields CDR1 KGHDR and CDR2 SFDVKD. Here the CDR3 reads CATSDLAGNSNTGELFF. CDR3 DNA sequence: TGTGCCACCAGTGATCTAGCGGGTAATTCGAACACCGGGGAGCTGTTTTTT.

The sample holds many counts of this clonotype. J is TRBJ1-1 and V is TRBV27; the match to TRBD1 covers 9 bases. The CDR3 consists of 16 residues. From germline, CDR1 is MNHEY and CDR2 SMNVEV (reference sequence). Trimming removed 5 bases from V and 5 bases from J; junction bases left unmatched: 12. In nucleotides, the CDR3 is TGTGCCAGCAGTCCCGGACAGGGGCAGGCGGGGACTGAAGCTTTCTTT. As protein: CASSPGQGQAGTEAFF.

The sample holds many counts of this clonotype. The V gene is TRBV27, the J gene TRBJ2-7; the D gene could be TRBD1 or TRBD2 (5 bases each). Trimming took off 2 bases at V and 5 bases at J, with 19 bases between the two ends. The CDR3 extends over 16 amino acids. Germline CDR1 is MNHEY and CDR2 is SMNVEV (reference sequence). The CDR3 loop reads CASSLKAGTPRHEQYF. CDR3 sequence (DNA): TGTGCCAGCAGTTTAAAGGCCGGGACCCCCCGCCACGAGCAGTACTTC.

Ten or more counts support this clonotype. The chain combines TRBV6-2 or TRBV6-3 with TRBJ1-2, with D hard to call. The CDR3 length is 13 residues. The ends were cut back, 4 bases at V and 3 bases at J, with 9 bases in the middle. Germline loops: CDR1 MNHEY, CDR2 SVGEGT. CDR3 coding DNA: TGTGCCAGCAGTTCGGACCGTCACTATGGCTACACCTTC. Residues: CASSSDRHYGYTF.

V and J are TRBV4-1 and TRBJ2-5, with TRBD2 as a possible D gene (5 bases). CDR1 is MGHRA, CDR2 YSYEKL, per germline. The V gene lost 4 bases and the J gene lost 1 base, with 19 bases spanning the gap. The CDR3 runs 17 residues. The DNA of the CDR3 is TGCGCCAGCAGCCTCCGTTCGGTGGGAGCCTCCCAAGAGACCCAGTACTTC. The encoded protein is CASSLRSVGASQETQYF.

This clonotype was counted at least ten times. This rearrangement joins TRBV29-1 to TRBJ2-7, with 10 bases matching TRBD1. The germline gives CDR1 SQVTM, CDR2 ANQGSEA. V was clipped by 2 bases and J by 5 bases; unmatched bases: 3. This CDR3 region has 13 residues. As DNA, the CDR3 is TGCAGCGTTGAAAAGACAGGGGGCCACGAGCAGTACTTC. Residues: CSVEKTGGHEQYF.

This clonotype has more than one count but fewer than ten. The chain recombines TRBV10-3 with TRBJ1-6; 8 bases line up with TRBD1. Losses at the gene ends were 0 bases for V and 9 bases for J; bases not matched to a gene: 4. The CDR3 loop spans 15 amino acids. Germline-derived CDR1 and CDR2 are ENHRY and SYGVKD. The CDR3 region is CAISESIQGGSPLHF. The CDR3 DNA reads as TGTGCCATCAGTGAGTCGATACAGGGGGGTTCACCCCTCCACTTT.

This clonotype was seen ten or more times. The gene calls are TRBV7-6 and TRBJ1-1; TRBD1 aligns across 8 bases. The length of the CDR3 is 13 residues. The V gene end was trimmed by 0 bases and the J gene end by 8 bases; junction bases not matched to a gene: 2. In germline, CDR1 is SGHVS, CDR2 FNYEAQ. The CDR3 spells CASSLAQGGEAFF. The CDR3 DNA reads as TGTGCCAGCAGCTTAGCACAGGGGGGGGAAGCTTTCTTT.

This clonotype was seen repeatedly, ten times or more. This chain joins TRBV5-1 and TRBJ1-6; D call uncertain. Per the germline V gene, CDR1 is SGHRS and CDR2 is YFSETQ. The CDR3 totals 14 residues. The germline V and J ends were trimmed by 0 bases and 8 bases, with 9 bases remaining between them. CDR3 region: CASSLEGVDSPLHF. CDR3 DNA: TGCGCCAGCAGCTTGGAAGGTGTGGATTCACCCCTCCACTTT.

Many counts were recorded for this clonotype. The genes are TRBV20-1 and TRBJ2-2; 12 positions match TRBD2. The V segment lost 0 bases and the J segment 0 bases; nucleotides outside the gene matches: 5. Per the germline V gene, CDR1 is DFQATT and CDR2 is SNEGSKA (reference sequence). CDR3 length: 18 amino acids. The CDR3 DNA sequence: TGCAGTGCTAGAGATTATACTAGCGGGAGGACGAACACCGGGGAGCTGTTTTTT. This gives the protein CSARDYTSGRTNTGELFF.

This clonotype was picked up many times. The chain is built from TRBV20-1 and TRBJ2-7; 10 bases fit TRBD2. The CDR3 is 14 residues long. In germline, CDR1 is DFQATT, CDR2 SNEGSKA (reference sequence). Losses at the gene ends were 0 bases for V and 5 bases for J; bases not matched to a gene: 4. CDR3 coding DNA: TGCAGTGCTAGAGACCCCGGGACTAGCGACGAGCAGTACTTC. Residues: CSARDPGTSDEQYF.

The V and J genes are TRBV11-2 and TRBJ1-3; D not resolved. There are 15 residues in the CDR3. Trimming shortened V by 4 bases and J by 3 bases, and 13 bases separated the two germline ends. Germline V gene data show CDR1 as SGHAT and CDR2 as FQNNGV. The CDR3 nucleotides read TGTGCCAGCAGCTCTCCGAAGGCGGGTGGAAACACCATATATTTT. Its translation is CASSSPKAGGNTIYF. The full variable domain, its missing parts supplied by reference TRBV11-2 and TRBJ1-3, is EAGVAQSPRYKIIEKRQSVAFWCNPISGHATLYWYQQILGQGPKLLIQFQNNGVVDDSQLPKDRFSAERLKGVDSTLKIQPAKLEDSAVYLCASSSPKAGGNTIYFGEGSWLTVV.

This clonotype was detected many times. The chain is built from TRBV2 and TRBJ2-5; possibly TRBD2 for D (7 bases). The CDR3 is 13 residues long. V lost 6 bases and J 4 bases, leaving 12 bases between the germline ends. Germline CDR1 is SNHLY and CDR2 is FYNNEI. In nucleotides, the CDR3 is TGTGCCAGCAGGCGTCGGGGGGCAGAGACCCAGTACTTC. It encodes CASRRRGAETQYF.

This clonotype occurred many times. The CDR3 region is CSGGGTEAFF. As DNA, the CDR3 is TGCAGCGGCGGGGGTACTGAAGCTTTCTTT. This chain uses TRBV29-1 with TRBJ1-1; D is possibly TRBD1 (5 bases). The CDR3 runs 10 residues. Trimming removed 7 bases from V and 5 bases from J, with 8 bases in between. Germline CDR1 and CDR2: SQVTM and ANQGSEA.

The chain links TRBV11-2 to TRBJ1-1, with D possibly TRBD1 on 6 matching bases. The CDR3 covers 16 residues. Germline CDR1 is SGHAT and CDR2 is FQNNGV. V was pared by 0 bases and J by 1 base, with 12 bases between. For the CDR3, the DNA is TGTGCCAGCAGCTTAGACTGGGGGGGGCAGAACACTGAAGCTTTCTTT. Its protein is CASSLDWGGQNTEAFF.

J is TRBJ2-5 and V is TRBV6-2 or TRBV6-3; 7 nucleotides match TRBD2. The length of the CDR3 is 14 residues. The V gene's germline CDR1 is MNHEY and CDR2 SVGEGT. The ends lost 7 bases at V and 5 bases at J; junction bases unmatched: 10. The CDR3 DNA is TGTGCCAGCACCGTTGGGAGGGGCGGGGAGACCCAGTACTTC. Translating gives CASTVGRGGETQYF.

This clonotype occurred many times. CDR3: CSASPRGTQETQYF. As DNA, the CDR3 is TGCAGTGCTAGCCCCAGGGGGACCCAAGAGACCCAGTACTTC. The chain recombines TRBV20-1 with TRBJ2-5, with 7 bases aligning to TRBD1. The CDR3 is 14 residues long. V was clipped by 3 bases and J by 1 base; unmatched bases: 5. In germline, CDR1 is DFQATT, CDR2 SNEGSKA (reference sequence).

This clonotype was seen a handful of times. The chain uses TRBV28 and TRBJ2-7; 8 nucleotides align to TRBD2. The ends lost 7 bases at V and 1 base at J; junction bases unmatched: 15. The CDR3 loop spans 17 amino acids. CDR1 and CDR2 (germline): MDHEN, SYDVKM. CDR3: CASITYSGKTISYEQYF. CDR3 in DNA: TGTGCCAGCATTACTTATAGCGGGAAAACCATTTCCTACGAGCAGTACTTC.

This clonotype showed up many times. The J gene is TRBJ2-1, the V gene TRBV7-3, with 9 bases that match TRBD1. Germline V gene lookup returns CDR1 SGHTA and CDR2 FQGTGA. Trimming cost V 2 bases and J 9 bases; bases outside gene matches: 5. This CDR3 contains 14 residues. The CDR3, as DNA: TGTGCCAGCAGCTTACAACAGGGGGCAGGTGAGCAGTTCTTC. As protein: CASSLQQGAGEQFF.

J is TRBJ2-2 and V is TRBV2; D gene unclear. This CDR3 has 14 amino acids. CDR1 and CDR2 from the germline V gene are SNHLY and FYNNEI. Trimming took 6 bases from V and 3 from J, leaving 11 bases between them. CDR3 in amino acids: CASRALGYTGELFF. The CDR3 DNA follows: TGTGCCAGCAGAGCCCTAGGGTACACCGGGGAGCTGTTTTTT.

V usage is TRBV20-1 and J usage is TRBJ1-2; 7 bases line up with TRBD1. The J segment lost 4 bases and the V segment lost 0 bases, leaving 11 bases of the junction unmatched. The CDR3 is made up of 16 amino acids. Germline V gene data show CDR1 as DFQATT and CDR2 as SNEGSKA (reference sequence). CDR3 sequence (DNA): TGCAGTGCTAGAGAAGATATAAAGACAGGGAGCTATGGCTACACCTTC. Translation gives CSAREDIKTGSYGYTF.

The chain has TRBV28 and TRBJ2-3, with unresolved D. The germline gives CDR1 MDHEN, CDR2 SYDVKM. V lost 2 bases and J lost 6, with 6 bases in between. The CDR3 length is 12 residues. As DNA, the CDR3 is TGTGCCAGCAGTTTAGACTCTGATACGCAGTATTTT. Its protein is CASSLDSDTQYF.

The chain uses TRBV9 and TRBJ2-7; the D gene is possibly TRBD2 (6 bases). The germline gives CDR1 SGDLS, CDR2 YYNGEE. This CDR3 comprises 15 residues. Trimming left V 4 bases short and J 6 bases short, with 20 bases between. The CDR3 region is CASSTSPTGAREQYF. The CDR3, as DNA: TGTGCCAGCAGCACCTCCCCGACGGGAGCCCGCGAGCAGTACTTC.

To note about this clonotype: A read error may be the cause here, since a much bigger clone is one base away. The rearrangement links TRBV7-8 to TRBJ1-2; a possible D gene is TRBD1 (5 bases). The germline CDR1 and CDR2 sequences are SGHVS and FQNEAQ. The CDR3 has 13 residues. DNA for the CDR3: TGTGCCAGCAGCCGGACAAGGATCTATGGCTACGCCTTC. It is translated as CASSRTRIYGYAF.

This clonotype was observed at least ten times. This chain joins TRBV6-5 and TRBJ1-4; TRBD1 agrees at 9 bases. CDR3 length equals 14 residues. Per germline, CDR1 MNHEY and CDR2 SVGAGI. V trimming: 7 bases; J trimming: 7 bases; junction bases outside the gene matches: 7. The CDR3 DNA is TGTGCCAGCACCCTCGGGACAGGGAGTGAAAAACTGTTTTTT. This codes for CASTLGTGSEKLFF.